The 14 T cell receptor beta chains below were found in one sample sequenced in a study of blood T cells in healthy people across ages. A second PCR, run for roughly 7 to 12 cycles, used a sample-barcoded 5' primer plus a J-beta primer mix. TCRdb re-analysed the 5' RACE reads in MiXCR, keeping a single row per CDR3 protein. The profile covers roughly 680,000 distinct CDR3 sequences, with approximately 52% appearing a single time and about 13% taken by the ten largest. The sample consisted of blood. All receptors derive from a woman at least 80 years old in good health.

This clonotype appeared many times. The CDR3 spells CASRVQGWRQPQHF. CDR3 in DNA: TGTGCCAGCAGAGTACAGGGGTGGAGACAGCCCCAGCATTTT. The J gene is TRBJ1-5, the V gene TRBV6-4; the match to TRBD1 covers 7 bases. This CDR3 comprises 14 residues. The germline V gene encodes CDR1 MRHNA and CDR2 SNTAGT. V was clipped by 6 bases and J by 7 bases; unmatched bases: 9.

The chain is built from TRBV29-1 and TRBJ1-4; 7 nucleotides line up with TRBD1. CDR3 length: 14 amino acids. Germline-derived CDR1 and CDR2 are SQVTM and ANQGSEA. V lost 7 bases, J lost 8 bases, and 13 bases stayed unmatched. The CDR3 sequence is CSGLGGGLEEKLFF. The CDR3 region has the DNA TGCAGCGGCTTGGGAGGGGGCCTCGAGGAAAAACTGTTTTTT.

The CDR3 DNA reads as TGCGCCAGCAGCTTGGAAGGCACAGGGGGTGAAAAACTGTTTTTT. Residues: CASSLEGTGGEKLFF. The rearrangement uses TRBV5-1 and TRBJ1-4; TRBD1 agrees at 8 bases. The ends lost 0 bases at V and 7 bases at J; junction bases unmatched: 5. CDR3 size: 15 residues. Germline CDR1 and CDR2: SGHRS and YFSETQ. Variable domain in full (rest from reference TRBV5-1 and TRBJ1-4): KAGVTQTPRYLIKTRGQQVTLSCSPISGHRSVSWYQQTPGQGLQFLFEYFSETQRNKGNFPGRFSGRQFSNSRSEMNVSTLELGDSALYLCASSLEGTGGEKLFFGSGTQLSVL.

Many counts were recorded for this clonotype. The gene calls are TRBV5-1 and TRBJ1-1; D remains ambiguous. Germline CDR1 is SGHRS and CDR2 is YFSETQ. V was clipped by 3 bases and J by 1 base, with 10 bases between them. The CDR3 has 14 amino acids. DNA for the CDR3: TGCGCCAGCAGCTCCCGGGGAGAGAACACTGAAGCTTTCTTT. As protein: CASSSRGENTEAFF.

The chain links TRBV20-1 to TRBJ2-5; D gene ambiguous. The V end lost 8 bases, the J end lost 1 base, and 17 bases lay between the germline ends. Germline V gene lookup returns CDR1 DFQATT and CDR2 SNEGSKA (reference sequence). The CDR3 extends over 14 amino acids. The CDR3 loop reads CSSPPGASQETQYF. CDR3 DNA sequence: TGCAGTAGTCCTCCCGGCGCGTCCCAAGAGACCCAGTACTTC.

Comment on this clonotype: A much larger clone is a single base away; this may be a read error. The V call is TRBV28, the J call TRBJ2-1, with D possibly being TRBD2 (6 bases). The closer fit of TRBJ2-7 to the DNA end suggests the J call may be wrong. There are 14 residues in the CDR3. Germline V gene sequence: CDR1 MDHEN, CDR2 SYDVKM. In DNA form, the CDR3 reads TGTGCCAGCAGTGCCCACCGGGAGTACAATGAGCAGTACTTC. This sequence encodes CASSAHREYNEQYF.

This clonotype was observed once. The chain joins TRBV20-1 to TRBJ2-3; 9 bases are shared with TRBD2. After removal of 6 bases from V and 2 bases from J, the junction contained 3 bases not matched to a gene. Germline V gene sequence: CDR1 DFQATT, CDR2 SNEGSKA (reference sequence). The CDR3 sequence is 13 residues long. CDR3 nucleotide sequence: TGCAGTGCAAGACTAGCGGACACAGATACGCAGTATTTT. This sequence encodes CSARLADTDTQYF.

This clonotype has at least ten counts. The chain carries TRBV28 and TRBJ2-3; unclear D gene. Germline V gene sequence: CDR1 MDHEN, CDR2 SYDVKM. The CDR3 runs to 13 residues. The V and J ends lost 2 bases and 2 bases respectively, with 5 bases between them. The CDR3 coding sequence is TGTGCCAGCAGTTTACAAAACACAGATACGCAGTATTTT. Amino acids: CASSLQNTDTQYF. Based on the CDR3 plus reference TRBV28 and TRBJ2-3, the full variable domain is DVKVTQSSRYLVKRTGEKVFLECVQDMDHENMFWYRQDPGLGLRLIYFSYDVKMKEKGDIPEGYSVSREKKERFSLILESASTNQTSMYLCASSLQNTDTQYFGPGTRLTVL.

As DNA, the CDR3 is TGCAGCGTTGTATACACCGCCACAGATACGCAGTATTTT. The encoded protein is CSVVYTATDTQYF. The chain combines TRBV29-1 with TRBJ2-3; no definite D call. CDR3 length equals 13 residues. Per germline, CDR1 SQVTM and CDR2 ANQGSEA. V was shortened by 4 bases and J by 2 bases, with 10 bases between the two germline ends.

The chain combines TRBV12-3 or TRBV12-4 with TRBJ2-2; D perhaps matches TRBD1 (5 bases). There are 15 residues in the CDR3. The germline V and J ends were trimmed by 7 bases and 6 bases, with 18 bases remaining between them. The CDR3 region has the DNA TGTGCCAGCACCATCTGGCAGGGAAGCTCCGGGGAGCTGTTTTTT. Translation: CASTIWQGSSGELFF.

Concerning this clonotype: The junction differs from germline at one of its ends, possibly a read error. This chain joins TRBV28 and TRBJ1-4; D possibly corresponds to TRBD1 (6 bases). This CDR3 comprises 15 residues. CDR1 and CDR2 (germline): MDHEN, SYDVKM. The CDR3 loop reads CASSFPPKGDENLFF. CDR3 nucleotide sequence: TGTGCCAGCAGTTTCCCACCGAAGGGGGATGAAAACCTGTTTTTT.

The V gene is TRBV28, the J gene TRBJ1-3; possible D gene TRBD1, 5 bases. CDR1 is MDHEN, CDR2 SYDVKM, per germline. The germline V and J ends were trimmed by 4 bases and 4 bases, with 11 bases remaining between them. This CDR3 is built from 14 residues. This chain's CDR3 is CASSYQGTGNTIYF. In nucleotides, the CDR3 is TGTGCCAGCAGTTATCAGGGCACGGGAAACACCATATATTTT.

This clonotype was observed many times. V gene TRBV24-1 combines with J gene TRBJ2-3; 11 bases fit TRBD2. With 4 bases clipped from V and 7 bases from J, the junction kept 3 bases outside the gene matches. The CDR3 sequence is 14 residues long. In germline, CDR1 is KGHDR, CDR2 SFDVKD. The CDR3 nucleotides are TGTGCCACCAGTGACGGGACTAGCGGCAATACGCAGTATTTT. Protein: CATSDGTSGNTQYF.

This chain links TRBV5-1 with TRBJ2-1, with 12 bases lining up with TRBD1. The CDR3 is 14 residues long. J lost 7 bases, V lost 5 bases, and 4 bases had no gene match. Looked up from germline, CDR1 is SGHRS and CDR2 is YFSETQ. The DNA of the CDR3 is TGCGCCAGCAGGGGACAGGGGGCGGTAAATGAGCAGTTCTTC. It is translated as CASRGQGAVNEQFF.